This T cell receptor (beta chain) appears in the sequencing data of a study of a mutant IDH1 vaccine in newly diagnosed glioma. Overall study context: Patients were pretreated with radiotherapy, temozolomide, or both, mostly both.

Measured with immunoSEQ multiplex PCR; TCRdb has only the in-frame clones, and not every one. The repertoire has approximately 50,000 clones, approximately 76% of them found once; the top ten carry around 4.9%. Time point here: week 47, end of study. Topical imiquimod accompanied each vaccine dose, which consisted of 300 ug of mutant IDH1 20-mer peptide. Across weeks 1, 3, 5, 7, 11, 15, 19 and 23, patients received a vaccination each time, eight in all. Each of the donors came in with new WHO grade 3 or 4 astrocytomas that were IDH1-mutant and ATRX-lost. This clone was counted between two and nine times. Antigen unknown. This CDR3 has 12 residues. Germline CDR1 reads MNHNY; CDR2 reads SVGAGI (reference sequence). V lost 7 bases, J lost 6 bases, and 5 bases stayed unmatched.

This chain uses TRBV6-6 with TRBJ1-2, with 7 bases fitting TRBD1. The receptor's source is a middle-aged woman with glioma. Some clones in this sample may be carry-over from other donors' samples. This sample comprised PBMCs, obtained from a glioma patient whose treatment included an IDH1 peptide vaccine. CDR3 coding DNA: TGTGCCAGCATCGGACAGGTTGATGGCTACACCTTC. This translates into CASIGQVDGYTF.